The 5 T cell receptor beta chains presented below share a single source sample, sequenced in a study of T cells after yellow fever vaccination. MiXCR was run by TCRdb on the 5' RACE reads, yielding one entry per CDR3 protein. The repertoire consists of approximately 600,000 distinct CDR3 sequences, with approximately 13% occurring once and the leading ten covering about 15%. This specimen was PBMCs, taken on the day of the yellow fever booster vaccination. The receptors here all came from a man under 40 who received the YFV17D yellow fever vaccine.

In its sample, this clonotype was seen a few times. The rearrangement joins TRBV5-4 to TRBJ2-2; D might be TRBD2 (6 bases). The CDR3 length is 15 residues. V lost 2 bases to trimming and J lost 4 bases, with 12 bases between them. The V gene's germline CDR1 is SGHNT and CDR2 YYREEE (reference sequence). For the CDR3, the DNA is TGTGCCAGCAGCTTCGCGGGGATCATCACCGGGGAGCTGTTTTTT. Translation gives CASSFAGIITGELFF.

This clonotype was observed a handful of times. V gene TRBV20-1 combines with J gene TRBJ2-1; 8 bases fit TRBD2. The CDR3 contains 17 residues. J gave up 2 bases and V 0 bases, and 9 bases lay outside the gene matches. Germline V gene data show CDR1 as DFQATT and CDR2 as SNEGSKA (reference sequence). The CDR3 sequence is CSAREIRAGVAYNEQFF. The CDR3 DNA sequence: TGCAGTGCTAGAGAAATAAGAGCGGGAGTAGCCTACAATGAGCAGTTCTTC.

The V and J genes are TRBV18 and TRBJ2-7, with D perhaps TRBD2 (5 bases). Per the germline V gene, CDR1 is KGHSH and CDR2 is LQKENI. The CDR3 is 15 amino acids. Trimming took off 0 bases at V and 1 base at J, with 10 bases between the two ends. The CDR3 DNA is TGTGCCAGCTCACCACCGAGCGGTAATTCCTACGAGCAGTACTTC. Its protein product is CASSPPSGNSYEQYF. The whole variable domain, remainder taken from reference TRBV18 and TRBJ2-7, is NAGVMQNPRHLVRRRGQEARLRCSPMKGHSHVYWYRQLPEEGLKFMVYLQKENIIDESGMPKERFSAEFPKEGPSILRIQQVVRGDSAAYFCASSPPSGNSYEQYFGPGTRLTVT.

The rearrangement joins TRBV6-5 to TRBJ2-5; no definite D call. V gave up 0 bases and J gave up 4 bases, with 15 bases separating them. Germline-derived CDR1 and CDR2 are MNHEY and SVGAGI. There are 16 residues in the CDR3. This CDR3 reads CASSYSKRARGETQYF. As DNA, the CDR3 is TGTGCCAGCAGTTACTCTAAAAGGGCCCGAGGAGAGACCCAGTACTTC.

V usage is TRBV5-1 and J usage is TRBJ2-3; 8 bases match TRBD2. Germline values: CDR1 SGHRS, CDR2 YFSETQ. The CDR3 has 16 residues. After removal of 6 bases from V and 1 base from J, the junction contained 10 bases not matched to a gene. The CDR3 loop reads CASTLLAGWGTDTQYF. CDR3 DNA: TGCGCCAGCACCCTATTAGCGGGATGGGGCACAGATACGCAGTATTTT.